These 25 T cell receptor beta chains were all obtained from the same sample, sequenced in a study of T-cell reconstitution after alpha-beta-depleted transplantation in children (dated by TCRdb to the mid-2010s). Libraries were prepared through PCR. For sequencing, an Illumina HiSeq 2500 was employed. TCR library preparation used molecular barcoding, with unique molecular identifiers applied to normalize quantification of the TCRbeta repertoire. TCRdb trimmed the raw reads at Q25, called clones with MiXCR and kept productive beta chains. Rows are combined by CDR3 protein, so each entry shows the most common genes and DNA. The sample table holds 550,000 to 600,000 distinct CDR3 sequences, of which roughly 23% were seen once. Roughly 14% of the sample belongs to the ten largest clones. In light of the paper, this sample's treatment or condition label describes: allogeneic hematopoietic cell transplantation with graft depleted of TCRalphabeta T cells and CD19 B cells.

The specimen comprised PBMCs, mostly from graft donor cells, sampled 360 days after TCRalphabeta/CD19-depleted stem cell transplant. Receptor source: a boy in the first two years of life who had a stem cell transplant for acute myeloid leukemia, so the T cells may come from the graft donor.

J is TRBJ1-1 and V is TRBV29-1; no reliable D call. The germline V and J ends were trimmed by 2 bases and 1 base, with 11 bases remaining between them. The CDR3 is 14 amino acids. Looked up from germline, CDR1 is SQVTM and CDR2 is ANQGSEA. The CDR3 bases are TGCAGCGTTGAACACTTCTCCGGGAACACTGAAGCTTTCTTT. Amino acids: CSVEHFSGNTEAFF.

The J gene is TRBJ1-1, the V gene TRBV20-1, with a weak D call TRBD1 (6 bases). Trimming stripped 2 bases from V and 4 bases from J, with 11 bases between. The CDR3 contains 13 residues. Germline CDR1 and CDR2: DFQATT and SNEGSKA (reference sequence). CDR3 DNA sequence: TGCAGTGCTAGATCAGGGGTGAGCACTGAAGCTTTCTTT. Translated: CSARSGVSTEAFF.

The gene calls are TRBV5-1 and TRBJ2-2; D uncertain. Trimming removed 1 base at V and 0 bases at J, with 10 bases between. Germline V gene lookup returns CDR1 SGHRS and CDR2 YFSETQ. This CDR3 has 16 amino acids. In nucleotides, the CDR3 is TGCGCCAGCAGCTTGCAGTTCCTCGCGAACACCGGGGAGCTGTTTTTT. Its protein product is CASSLQFLANTGELFF.

The rearrangement joins TRBV6-5 to TRBJ2-7, with 10 bases aligning to TRBD2. After removal of 0 bases from V and 3 bases from J, the junction contained 11 bases not matched to a gene. CDR1 is MNHEY and CDR2 is SVGAGI in the germline V gene. The CDR3 runs 18 residues. CDR3: CASSYSDWDSGGFYEQYV. CDR3 nucleotide sequence: TGTGCCAGCAGTTACTCGGACTGGGATAGCGGGGGGTTCTACGAGCAGTACGTC.

This clonotype was counted a few times. The chain uses TRBV11-3 and TRBJ2-7; 8 bases are shared with TRBD1. The J segment lost 3 bases and the V segment lost 7 bases, leaving 8 bases of the junction unmatched. The CDR3 loop spans 14 amino acids. Germline CDR1 is SGHNT and CDR2 is YENEEA. The DNA for the CDR3 is TGTGCCAGCACCCCAGGACAGGGTATCTACGAGCAGTACTTC. Protein: CASTPGQGIYEQYF.

This clonotype was recorded many times. The gene calls are TRBV12-3 or TRBV12-4 and TRBJ2-2; no reliable D call. Trimming took off 3 bases at V and 7 bases at J, with 9 bases between the two ends. CDR3 length: 13 residues. Here the CDR3 DNA reads TGTGCCAGCAGTTTGTTCGAAAGCGGGGAGCTGTTTTTT. This sequence encodes CASSLFESGELFF.

In this sample, this clonotype turned up a few times. The V and J genes are TRBV11-2 and TRBJ2-1; 8 nucleotides line up with TRBD2. The CDR3 length is 17 residues. Germline values: CDR1 SGHAT, CDR2 FQNNGV. J was trimmed by 4 bases and V by 3 bases; bases with no gene match: 11. The CDR3 sequence is CASSFDGWTSMYNEQFF. CDR3 DNA: TGTGCCAGCAGCTTCGATGGGTGGACTAGCATGTACAATGAGCAGTTCTTC.

This clonotype was detected only a few times. The genes are TRBV5-1 and TRBJ2-3, with 8 positions matching TRBD2. V trimming: 3 bases; J trimming: 6 bases; junction bases outside the gene matches: 3. Germline V gene data show CDR1 as SGHRS and CDR2 as YFSETQ. CDR3 length: 13 amino acids. The CDR3 protein is CASSSQRGDTQYF. CDR3 sequence (DNA): TGCGCCAGCAGCTCCCAGCGGGGGGATACGCAGTATTTT.

V gene TRBV12-3 or TRBV12-4 combines with J gene TRBJ2-6, with 7 positions matching TRBD1. CDR3 length: 16 amino acids. The V gene end was trimmed by 5 bases and the J gene end by 2 bases; junction bases not matched to a gene: 6. The CDR3 loop reads CASSPNTGAGANVLTF. CDR3 bases: TGTGCCAGCAGTCCCAATACAGGGGCTGGGGCCAACGTCCTGACTTTC.

This clonotype was observed a few times. V gene TRBV27 combines with J gene TRBJ1-1, with D possibly TRBD1 on 5 matching bases. Between the trimmed V and J ends, which lost 4 bases and 7 bases, there was a span of 16 bases. CDR1 is MNHEY and CDR2 is SMNVEV in the germline V gene (reference sequence). The CDR3 sequence is 14 residues long. Written as DNA, the CDR3 is TGTGCCAGCAGTTCCGGGGGGGGACCGGGTGAAGCTTTCTTT. Translated: CASSSGGGPGEAFF.

Ten or more counts support this clonotype. This chain connects TRBV7-9 to TRBJ1-1; TRBD1 agrees at 7 bases. Germline V gives CDR1 SEHNR, CDR2 FQNEAQ (reference sequence). This CDR3 is 13 amino acids long. The V segment lost 5 bases and the J segment 5 bases; nucleotides outside the gene matches: 5. CDR3: CASSPGTVTEAFF. In nucleotides, the CDR3 is TGTGCCAGCAGCCCCGGGACAGTTACTGAAGCTTTCTTT.

This clonotype was seen ten or more times. The rearrangement uses TRBV2 and TRBJ2-7; TRBD2 is a possible D gene (5 bases). Germline V lookup: CDR1 SNHLY, CDR2 FYNNEI. V lost 2 bases and J lost 1, with 12 bases in between. The CDR3 contains 15 residues. The CDR3 spells CASSESRWRSYEQYV. CDR3 DNA: TGTGCCAGCAGTGAAAGCCGGTGGAGGTCCTACGAGCAGTACGTC.

The rearrangement links TRBV5-6 to TRBJ2-7; 10 bases map to TRBD2. Trimming removed 1 base from V and 3 bases from J; junction bases left unmatched: 7. Germline CDR1 is SGHDT and CDR2 is YYEEEE. CDR3 length: 16 residues. This CDR3 reads CASSLQAGGSFYEQYV. The CDR3 region has the DNA TGTGCCAGCAGCTTGCAAGCGGGGGGGTCCTTCTACGAGCAGTACGTC.

The chain uses TRBV2 and TRBJ2-5; TRBD1 or TRBD2 may be the D gene (6 bases each). The V and J ends lost 8 bases and 2 bases respectively, with 24 bases between them. This CDR3 spans 17 amino acids. Germline values: CDR1 SNHLY, CDR2 FYNNEI. The CDR3 reads CASRPERGAWGQETQYF. DNA of the CDR3: TGTGCCAGCCGCCCTGAGAGGGGGGCCTGGGGACAAGAGACCCAGTACTTC.

The table lists this clonotype with many counts. This rearrangement joins TRBV10-2 to TRBJ1-2; 7 nucleotides agree with TRBD1. J was trimmed by 6 bases and V by 0 bases; bases with no gene match: 7. Looked up from germline, CDR1 is WSHSY and CDR2 is SAAADI. The CDR3 runs 15 residues. CDR3 region: CASSESTGRSDGYTF. CDR3 DNA: TGCGCCAGCAGTGAGTCGACAGGGAGGAGTGATGGCTACACCTTC.

This clonotype was seen a few times. The J gene is TRBJ2-7, the V gene TRBV4-3; D is possibly TRBD1 or TRBD2 (5 bases each). CDR3 size: 15 residues. The germline V gene encodes CDR1 LGHNA and CDR2 YSLEER. With 0 bases removed from V and 2 bases from J, the gap between germline ends came to 11 bases. In nucleotides, the CDR3 is TGCGCCAGCAGCCAAGATCGCCCGGGGCCCTACGAGCAGTACTTC. It translates to CASSQDRPGPYEQYF.

This clonotype was recorded many times. J is TRBJ1-5 and V is TRBV24-1; D ambiguous. This CDR3 has 14 residues. The germline V gene encodes CDR1 KGHDR and CDR2 SFDVKD. Deletions cut 8 bases from V and 4 bases from J, with 14 bases between. The CDR3: CATKRLPFNQPQHF. CDR3 sequence (DNA): TGTGCCACCAAGAGGTTACCGTTTAATCAGCCCCAGCATTTT.

The V call is TRBV12-3 or TRBV12-4, the J call TRBJ1-5; 9 bases are shared with TRBD1. CDR3 length: 15 residues. With 5 bases clipped from V and 4 bases from J, the junction kept 6 bases outside the gene matches. CDR3 region: CASSRDRVSNQPQHF. The CDR3 nucleotides are TGTGCCAGCAGTCGGGACAGGGTGTCGAATCAGCCCCAGCATTTT.

The V and J genes are TRBV20-1 and TRBJ1-5, with 11 bases identical to TRBD1. CDR3 length: 16 amino acids. Germline CDR1 and CDR2: DFQATT and SNEGSKA (reference sequence). V was pared by 6 bases and J by 2 bases, with 9 bases of the junction left unmatched. The CDR3: CSASPRTGGGNQPQHF. CDR3 DNA: TGCAGTGCCTCCCCCCGGACAGGGGGCGGCAATCAGCCCCAGCATTTT.

The chain joins TRBV5-5 to TRBJ2-7; D remains ambiguous. Trimming removed 0 bases from V and 5 bases from J, with 12 bases in between. The length of the CDR3 is 14 residues. Germline loops: CDR1 SGHKS, CDR2 YYEKEE (reference sequence). CDR3 coding DNA: TGTGCCAGCAGCTTGGGGCGCTTAGGCGACGAGCAGTACTTC. Translation gives CASSLGRLGDEQYF.

This clonotype was observed many times. This rearrangement joins TRBV20-1 to TRBJ2-5; TRBD1 agrees at 7 bases. The germline CDR1 and CDR2 sequences are DFQATT and SNEGSKA (reference sequence). Losses at the gene ends were 6 bases for V and 5 bases for J; bases not matched to a gene: 6. The CDR3 consists of 12 residues. The CDR3 protein is CSAWTGFETQYF. CDR3 bases: TGCAGTGCCTGGACAGGTTTTGAGACCCAGTACTTC.

V gene TRBV7-8 combines with J gene TRBJ1-5; D not certain. Germline-derived CDR1 and CDR2 are SGHVS and FQNEAQ. Trimming removed 1 base from V and 7 bases from J, with 17 bases in between. The CDR3 is 16 residues long. The chain's CDR3 is CASSLGGPHVLQPQHF. DNA of the CDR3: TGTGCCAGCAGCTTAGGAGGGCCCCACGTCCTACAGCCCCAGCATTTT.

This clonotype was seen more than once but under ten times. The chain uses TRBV20-1 and TRBJ2-3, with TRBD1 matching over 10 bases. Trimming took 3 bases from V and 4 from J; bases not matched to a gene: 10. Per the germline V gene, CDR1 is DFQATT and CDR2 is SNEGSKA (reference sequence). CDR3 length equals 16 residues. The CDR3 coding sequence is TGCAGTGCTAGCATAAGACGGGACAGGGGACCAGATACGCAGTATTTT. Amino acid sequence: CSASIRRDRGPDTQYF.

This clonotype has a count of ten or more. V gene TRBV9 combines with J gene TRBJ1-1, with a possible D match to TRBD1 (5 bases). Germline values: CDR1 SGDLS, CDR2 YYNGEE. The CDR3 has 15 amino acids. Trimming took 3 bases from V and 4 from J, leaving 16 bases between them. CDR3 protein: CASSAEGGRATEAFF. The CDR3 nucleotides read TGTGCCAGCAGCGCCGAGGGTGGCAGGGCCACTGAAGCTTTCTTT.

The V and J genes are TRBV27 and TRBJ1-3; D is unclear. The V gene's germline CDR1 is MNHEY and CDR2 SMNVEV (reference sequence). V dropped 5 bases and J dropped 4 bases, with 12 bases sitting between them. The CDR3 has 14 amino acids. The CDR3 protein is CASSPGTRGNTIYF. The CDR3 DNA reads as TGTGCCAGCAGTCCGGGCACAAGGGGAAACACCATATATTTT.